These T cell receptor beta chains were read from a single sample in a study of blood T cell repertoires in COVID-19. Sequencing used immunoSEQ multiplex PCR; TCRdb keeps in-frame clones, though not all of them. The profile covers over 200,000 clones, with 88% appearing a single time and roughly 2.5% taken by the ten largest. The sequenced sample consisted of peripheral blood. The receptors shown here come from a woman aged 55-75 years with acute or convalescent COVID-19. Each CDR3 is given with its conserved first and last residue. Fields, in order: V gene, J gene, CDR3 protein.

TRBV6-2/TRBV6-3	TRBJ2-3	CASSRQARTHDTQYF
TRBV25-1	TRBJ2-7	CASSSRDRGSYEQYF
TRBV11-2	TRBJ2-1	CASSLDWGGHNEQFF
TRBV15	TRBJ1-5	CATSREGQSRQPQHF
TRBV5-1	TRBJ1-4	CASSPLVWGDNEKLFF
TRBV5-1	TRBJ2-1	CASSLGLAGGWWNVNEQFF
TRBV11-2	TRBJ1-1	CASSLVRGYTEAFF
TRBV10-3	TRBJ1-1	CAISAVETEAFF
TRBV6-2/TRBV6-3	TRBJ2-5	CASSYSMSASGRSRQETQYF
TRBV5-1	TRBJ2-1	CASSRLVSYNEQFF
TRBV4-1	TRBJ2-4	CASSQVTLTSGRAKNIQYF